A selection of T cell receptor beta chains follows, all from one sample in a study of cytomegalovirus exposure and HLA in healthy donors. Clones were sequenced by immunoSEQ multiplex PCR, and TCRdb holds only the in-frame ones, with some missing. The sample lists tens of thousands of clones; 6% to 9% were seen once. Sample: PBMCs. The receptors originated from a man aged 50 to 60 in good health and CMV-seronegative. The CDR3 runs from the conserved cysteine through the conserved F or W. Fields, in order: clone size, D gene, J gene, CDR3 length, V gene, CDR3 DNA, CDR3 protein. A D gene is named only where the DNA matches it firmly. Rows may omit the clone size; those that give it use once, few, many or a size class.

. | . | TRBJ2-5 | 13 | TRBV7-9 | TGTGCCAGCAGCCTTGGCGAGGGTGACACCCAGTACTTC | CASSLGEGDTQYF
few | TRBD1 | TRBJ2-3 | 15 | TRBV5-6 | TGTGCCAGCACCTTACAGGGGAAGTACACAGATACGCAGTATTTT | CASTLQGKYTDTQYF
few | TRBD1 | TRBJ2-3 | 17 | TRBV19 | TGTGCCAGTAGATCATCCCACAGGGGGCCCAGCACAGATACGCAGTATTTT | CASRSSHRGPSTDTQYF
. | . | TRBJ2-1 | 14 | TRBV7-6 | TGTGCCAGCAGCTTAAAGAAGGACAGCAATGAGCAGTTCTTC | CASSLKKDSNEQFF
. | . | TRBJ2-1 | 13 | TRBV6-4 | TGTGCCAGCAGTCAGACAGTATTCGATGAGCAGTTCTTC | CASSQTVFDEQFF
. | TRBD1 | TRBJ2-7 | 15 | TRBV28 | TGTGCCAGCAGTACGACAGGGGGACCGTTCTACGAGCAGTACTTC | CASSTTGGPFYEQYF
. | TRBD1 | TRBJ2-3 | 15 | TRBV6-1 | TGTGCCAGCAGTGAATACAGGGGCTGGACAGATACGCAGTATTTT | CASSEYRGWTDTQYF
. | TRBD2 | TRBJ2-1 | 15 | TRBV6-1 | TGTGCCAGCAGTGAAATGGCTAGCGGGAAAAATGAGCAGTTCTTC | CASSEMASGKNEQFF
few | . | TRBJ2-1 | 14 | TRBV27 | TGTGCCAGCAGTCCCGGAGGGCTAAGGAATGAGCAGTTCTTC | CASSPGGLRNEQFF
few | . | TRBJ1-1 | 17 | TRBV7-8 | TGTGCCAGCAGCTTAAGGCCACGGACAGTAATGAACACTGAAGCTTTCTTT | CASSLRPRTVMNTEAFF
few | . | TRBJ1-1 | 13 | TRBV18 | TGTGCCAGCTCACCGACAGAGAACACTGAAGCTTTCTTT | CASSPTENTEAFF
. | TRBD2 | TRBJ2-5 | 17 | TRBV5-1 | TGCGCCAGCAGCTTGGCCGGACTAGCGGGGGCCGTTCAGACCCAGTACTTC | CASSLAGLAGAVQTQYF
few | TRBD1 | TRBJ2-2 | 16 | TRBV7-3 | TGTGCCAGCAGCTTACGGGCAGGGGGAAACACCGGGGAGCTGTTTTTT | CASSLRAGGNTGELFF
. | TRBD2 | TRBJ2-3 | 17 | TRBV18 | TGTGCCAGCTCACCACGGGCTAGCGGGGGGGCCCCCGATACGCAGTATTTT | CASSPRASGGAPDTQYF
few | TRBD1 | TRBJ2-4 | 16 | TRBV7-2 | TGTGCCAGCAGCTTACTCCAGGGGGTAGCCAAAAACATTCAGTACTTC | CASSLLQGVAKNIQYF
few | TRBD1 | TRBJ1-1 | 15 | TRBV14 | TGTGCCAGCAGCCAACGGGACAGGGGAGAGACTGAAGCTTTCTTT | CASSQRDRGETEAFF
. | . | TRBJ1-4 | 16 | TRBV5-1 | TGCGCCAGCAGCTTGGGAGGCCTTGCAACTAATGAAAAACTGTTTTTT | CASSLGGLATNEKLFF
few | . | TRBJ1-3 | 13 | TRBV9 | TGTGCCAGCAGCACAATACCCGGAAACACCATATATTTT | CASSTIPGNTIYF
. | . | TRBJ1-3 | 12 | TRBV29-1 | TGCAGCATCTCAGGCTCTGGAAACACCATATATTTT | CSISGSGNTIYF
few | . | TRBJ2-2 | 14 | TRBV7-3 | TGTGCCAGCCGTAGGGCGGGGAACACCGGGGAGCTGTTTTTT | CASRRAGNTGELFF
few | . | TRBJ1-2 | 16 | TRBV19 | TGTGCCAGTAGTATTGGTTCCCGGGGCCGGGAGAGTGGCTACACCTTC | CASSIGSRGRESGYTF
. | . | TRBJ2-3 | 15 | TRBV28 | TGTGCCAGCAGTTTAGTACAGGGAGGCACAGATACGCAGTATTTT | CASSLVQGGTDTQYF
few | . | TRBJ1-4 | 12 | TRBV11-3 | TGTGCCAGCAGCTTGGAGGGGGAAAAACTGTTTTTT | CASSLEGEKLFF
. | TRBD2 | TRBJ2-1 | 14 | TRBV27 | TGTGCCAGCAGTTTTACGGGGGGGCGGGATGAGCAGTTCTTC | CASSFTGGRDEQFF
few | . | TRBJ2-6 | 16 | TRBV7-8 | TGTGCCAGCAGCTTAGGGGAGACCTCTGGGGCCAACGTCCTGACTTTC | CASSLGETSGANVLTF
few | TRBD2 | TRBJ2-3 | 17 | TRBV11-2 | TGTGCCAGCAGCAAGCCAAGACCGGGACTAGCCCTGGATACGCAGTATTTT | CASSKPRPGLALDTQYF
few | . | TRBJ1-6 | 15 | TRBV5-4 | TGTGCCAGCAGCTTTGGAGCCTTAGCAGATTCACCCCTCCACTTT | CASSFGALADSPLHF
. | . | TRBJ2-7 | 11 | TRBV27 | TGTGCCAGCAGCCAACTAGGGGAGCAGTACTTC | CASSQLGEQYF
. | TRBD1 | TRBJ2-5 | 15 | TRBV5-8 | TGTGCCAGCAGCCCGGGACAGGGGATGCAAGAGACCCAGTACTTC | CASSPGQGMQETQYF
few | TRBD1 | TRBJ1-2 | 12 | TRBV28 | TGTGCCAGCAGTTCAGTCGGGACAGGGTACACCTTC | CASSSVGTGYTF
. | . | TRBJ2-3 | 13 | TRBV29-1 | TGCAGCGTTGGAGCTCGAGCGATAGATACGCAGTATTTT | CSVGARAIDTQYF
few | . | TRBJ1-2 | 13 | TRBV5-6 | TGTGCCAGCAGCTTGGATAGAGGGAGGGGCTACACCTTC | CASSLDRGRGYTF
few | TRBD1 | TRBJ1-5 | 15 | TRBV10-2 | TGCGCCAGCACCCTAGGGACAGGGGGCGGCCAGCCCCAGCATTTT | CASTLGTGGGQPQHF
. | . | TRBJ2-3 | 18 | TRBV9 | TGTGCCAGCAGCGTTGCCCCTGGTAGTAGCCCAAGCACAGATACGCAGTATTTT | CASSVAPGSSPSTDTQYF
few | . | TRBJ1-5 | 13 | TRBV28 | TGTGCCAGCAGTTACGGCAGGAATCAGCCCCAGCATTTT | CASSYGRNQPQHF
few | . | TRBJ1-1 | 13 | TRBV28 | TGTGCCAGCAGTTTACCGGGTCACACTGAAGCTTTCTTT | CASSLPGHTEAFF
few | TRBD2 | TRBJ2-3 | 13 | TRBV29-1 | TGCAGCGTCGATACTAGCGACACAGATACGCAGTATTTT | CSVDTSDTDTQYF